This T cell receptor (beta chain) came from a study of sequential checkpoint blockade in melanoma. For the study at large: Patients were randomized 1:1 to nivolumab-then-ipilimumab or ipilimumab-then-nivolumab first-line.

The treatment here: randomized to nivolumab then ipilimumab (arm A) or the reverse (arm B). No patient had prior DNA-damaging chemotherapy. Sorted cells were live CD3+CD8+, lacking CD19 and CD56, from PBMCs. TCRdb's copy holds only in-frame clones and misses some; the assay was immunoSEQ multiplex PCR. The table includes about 12,000 clones, roughly 85% detected once. This TCR was recovered from a human donor with melanoma. The sample was CD8+ T cells sorted from blood (inferred from file names), taken from a patient given nivolumab and ipilimumab in sequence.

CDR3 protein: CASSSDRGRIYGYTF. CDR3 nucleotides: TGTGCCAGCAGTTCGGACAGGGGGAGAATCTATGGCTACACCTTC. The chain uses TRBV28 and TRBJ1-2, with 10 nucleotides matching TRBD1. The CDR3 runs 15 residues. Trimming cost V 4 bases and J 4 bases; bases outside gene matches: 6. Germline-derived CDR1 and CDR2 are MDHEN and SYDVKM.